This T cell receptor (beta chain) was profiled in a study of blood T cells in healthy people across ages. Deletions cut 0 bases from V and 11 bases from J, with 16 bases between. CDR3 length: 14 amino acids. Together with a sample-barcoded 5' primer, a J-beta primer mix was included in a second PCR lasting roughly 6 to 12 cycles. MiXCR, run by TCRdb on the 5' RACE reads, gives a single entry per CDR3 protein. The profile shows approximately 900,000 distinct CDR3 sequences, about 44% of them singletons. Concerning this clonotype itself: Its antigen is currently unknown. Just one base apart from a much larger clone, this may be a read error.

Broader study findings: Higher naive T cell percentage went strongly together with higher TCR beta diversity.

The clonotype was recovered from a man aged 30 to 45 in good health. The rearrangement uses TRBV12-3 or TRBV12-4 and TRBJ2-5, with a weak D call TRBD1 (6 bases). The sequencing input was blood. This chain's CDR3 is CASSLAGRDNEQYF. DNA for the CDR3: TGTGCCAGCAGTTTAGCGGGCCGGGACAATGAGCAGTACTTC.